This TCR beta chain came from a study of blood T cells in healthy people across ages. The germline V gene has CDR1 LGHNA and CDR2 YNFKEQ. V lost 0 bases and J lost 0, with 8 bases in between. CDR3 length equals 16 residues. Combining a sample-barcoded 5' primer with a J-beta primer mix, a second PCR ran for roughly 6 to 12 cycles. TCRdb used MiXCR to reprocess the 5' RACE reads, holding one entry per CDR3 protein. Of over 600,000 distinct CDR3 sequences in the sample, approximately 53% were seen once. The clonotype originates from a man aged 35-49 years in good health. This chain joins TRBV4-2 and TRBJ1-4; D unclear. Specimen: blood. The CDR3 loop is CASSQEPLATNEKLFF. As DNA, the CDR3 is TGTGCCAGCAGCCAAGAACCCCTTGCAACTAATGAAAAACTGTTTTTT.